These T cell receptor beta chains were read from a single sample in a study of T-cell reconstitution after alpha-beta-depleted transplantation in children. TCRdb called the PCR reads again in MiXCR, with one record for every CDR3 protein. The sample lists roughly 590,000 distinct CDR3 sequences, approximately 16% occurring once. The sequenced sample was PBMCs from the stem cell graft donor, obtained from the stem cell graft. These receptors originate from a human donor who donated a stem cell graft to a child with acute myeloid leukemia. Each CDR3 is given with its conserved first and last residue. Fields, in order: CDR3 protein, CDR3 DNA, D gene, J gene, V gene, clone size. D genes are given only for firm matches. Clone size is not always given. Where it is, it says once, few, many or a class for expanded clones.

CASSSRTVEGEKLFF,TGTGCCAGCAGCTCGAGGACAGTGGAAGGTGAAAAACTGTTTTTT,NA,TRBJ1-4,TRBV7-9,few
CSARDWDSNGYTF,TGCAGTGCTAGAGACTGGGACAGTAATGGCTACACCTTC,TRBD1,TRBJ1-2,TRBV20-1,once
CASSPGTSGGNQPQHF,TGTGCCAGCAGCCCCGGGACTAGTGGTGGCAATCAGCCCCAGCATTTT,NA,TRBJ1-5,TRBV11-2,NA
CAAGDREETQYF,TGTGCCGCCGGCGACAGGGAAGAGACCCAGTACTTC,TRBD1,TRBJ2-5,TRBV24-1,NA
CSASGGTNYGYTF,TGCAGTGCTAGTGGCGGGACTAACTATGGCTACACCTTC,NA,TRBJ1-2,TRBV20-1,many
CASSYRAGAYYEQYF,TGTGCCAGCAGCTACCGAGCGGGGGCCTACTACGAGCAGTACTTC,TRBD2,TRBJ2-7,TRBV7-2,many
CASSLDESQETQYF,TGTGCCAGCAGCTTAGATGAATCCCAAGAGACCCAGTACTTC,NA,TRBJ2-5,TRBV7-8,many
CSALPFNYGYTF,TGCAGTGCCCTTCCCTTTAACTATGGCTACACCTTC,NA,TRBJ1-2,TRBV20-1,NA
CASSPGGTETQYF,TGTGCCAGCAGCCCGGGGGGGACAGAGACCCAGTACTTC,TRBD2,TRBJ2-5,TRBV7-9,few
CASSLLGPGTGTSPLHF,TGTGCCAGCAGTTTATTGGGACCCGGGACAGGGACTTCACCCCTCCACTTT,TRBD1,TRBJ1-6,TRBV28,NA
CASSVGDSIRETQYF,TGTGCCAGCAGCGTGGGGGACAGCATACGGGAGACCCAGTACTTC,TRBD1,TRBJ2-5,TRBV7-7,NA
CASSEALTGSLNTEAFF,TGCGCCAGCAGTGAGGCCTTAACAGGGAGCCTGAACACTGAAGCTTTCTTT,NA,TRBJ1-1,TRBV10-2,NA
CASSGPGEQFF,TGTGCCAGCAGTGGTCCTGGGGAGCAGTTCTTC,NA,TRBJ2-1,TRBV6-1,NA
CARRDSGSYEQYF,TGTGCCAGACGGGACTCCGGCTCCTACGAGCAGTACTTC,NA,TRBJ2-7,TRBV30,few
CASRGRGELFF,TGTGCCAGCAGAGGACGGGGGGAGCTGTTTTTT,NA,TRBJ2-2,TRBV2,few
CASSEDRGTYNEQFF,TGTGCCAGCAGTGAGGACAGGGGAACTTACAATGAGCAGTTCTTC,TRBD1,TRBJ2-1,TRBV6-4,NA
CASRLDRGKNIQYF,TGTGCCAGCAGACTTGACAGGGGGAAAAACATTCAGTACTTC,TRBD1,TRBJ2-4,TRBV13,NA
CASSFFGQGASRGYGYTF,TGTGCCAGCAGTTTTTTCGGACAGGGGGCAAGTCGAGGCTATGGCTACACCTTC,TRBD1,TRBJ1-2,TRBV12-3/TRBV12-4,NA
CASSFKRSSTDTQYF,TGTGCCAGCAGCTTTAAACGGTCTAGCACAGATACGCAGTATTTT,NA,TRBJ2-3,TRBV11-2,NA
CASSAGPGTDTQYF,TGTGCCAGCAGCGCGGGACCTGGCACAGATACGCAGTATTTT,NA,TRBJ2-3,TRBV7-9,NA
CATSVTGNQPQHF,TGTGCCACCAGTGTTACAGGCAATCAGCCCCAGCATTTT,NA,TRBJ1-5,TRBV24-1,few
CASSLRRVEVNEQFF,TGCGCCAGCAGCTTACGTCGGGTGGAGGTAAATGAGCAGTTCTTC,NA,TRBJ2-1,TRBV5-1,NA
CSARDLPGLAVGGPQYF,TGCAGTGCTAGAGATCTCCCGGGACTAGCTGTGGGGGGGCCCCAGTACTTC,TRBD2,TRBJ2-5,TRBV20-1,many
CSARQPSYNEQFF,TGCAGTGCTAGGCAGCCGTCCTACAATGAGCAGTTCTTC,NA,TRBJ2-1,TRBV20-1,many